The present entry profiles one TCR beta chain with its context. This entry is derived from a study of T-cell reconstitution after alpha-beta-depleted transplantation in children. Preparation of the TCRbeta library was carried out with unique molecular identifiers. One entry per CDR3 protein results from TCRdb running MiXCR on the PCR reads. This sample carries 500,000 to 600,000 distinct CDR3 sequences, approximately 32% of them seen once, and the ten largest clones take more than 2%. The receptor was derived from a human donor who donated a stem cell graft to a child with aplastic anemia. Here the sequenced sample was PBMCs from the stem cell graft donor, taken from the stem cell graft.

The CDR3 spells CASMRGYSEAFF. The CDR3 DNA reads TGTGCCAGCATGAGAGGTTACAGTGAAGCTTTCTTT. V gene TRBV25-1 combines with J gene TRBJ1-1; the D is unclear. This CDR3 spans 12 amino acids. V lost 7 bases to trimming and J lost 7 bases, with 13 bases between them. Germline lookup yields CDR1 MGHDK and CDR2 SYGVNS.